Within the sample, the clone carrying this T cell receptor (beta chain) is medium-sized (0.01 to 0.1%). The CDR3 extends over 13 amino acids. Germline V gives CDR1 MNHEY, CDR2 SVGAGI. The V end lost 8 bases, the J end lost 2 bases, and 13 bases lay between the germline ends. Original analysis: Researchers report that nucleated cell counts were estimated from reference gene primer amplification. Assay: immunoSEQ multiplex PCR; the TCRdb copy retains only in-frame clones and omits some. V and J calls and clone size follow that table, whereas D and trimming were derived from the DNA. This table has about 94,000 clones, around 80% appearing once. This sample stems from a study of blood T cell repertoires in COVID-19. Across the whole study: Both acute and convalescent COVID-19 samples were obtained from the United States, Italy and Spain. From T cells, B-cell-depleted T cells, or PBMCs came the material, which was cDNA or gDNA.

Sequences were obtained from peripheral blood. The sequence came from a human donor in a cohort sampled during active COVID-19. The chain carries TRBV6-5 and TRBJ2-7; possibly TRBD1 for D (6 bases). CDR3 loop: CASRRDNTYEQYF. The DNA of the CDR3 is TGTGCCAGCCGCAGGGACAATACCTACGAGCAGTACTTC.